These 11 T cell receptor beta chains share one sample of origin, sequenced in a study of cytomegalovirus exposure and HLA in healthy donors. TCRdb's copy holds only in-frame clones and misses some; the assay was immunoSEQ multiplex PCR. The sample lists 330,000 or so clones; roughly 88% were seen once. Specimen: PBMCs. These TCRs come from a woman aged 18-35 years in good health and CMV-seronegative.

The table lists this clone with a few counts. The genes are TRBV29-1 and TRBJ1-1, with D hard to call. Between the trimmed V and J ends, which lost 6 bases and 1 base, there was a span of 6 bases. The CDR3 runs to 11 residues. Germline values: CDR1 SQVTM, CDR2 ANQGSEA. CDR3 DNA: TGCAGCGTGGCCGAGAACACTGAAGCTTTCTTT. It yields the protein CSVAENTEAFF.

The rearrangement joins TRBV11-3 to TRBJ2-7, with 10 bases fitting TRBD2. This CDR3 comprises 17 residues. With 1 base clipped from V and 6 bases from J, the junction kept 12 bases outside the gene matches. Germline CDR1 is SGHNT and CDR2 is YENEEA. The CDR3 here is CASSLVLEGLASREQYF. In DNA, the CDR3 is TGTGCCAGCAGCTTAGTTCTTGAGGGACTAGCGAGTCGCGAGCAGTACTTC.

The chain uses TRBV5-4 and TRBJ2-7; 8 bases line up with TRBD1. The CDR3 totals 15 residues. V was pared by 4 bases and J by 3 bases, with 9 bases of the junction left unmatched. Germline V lookup: CDR1 SGHNT, CDR2 YYREEE (reference sequence). For the CDR3, the DNA is TGTGCCAGCAGCCCAGACCGGGACAGGCTCTACGAGCAGTACTTC. It translates to CASSPDRDRLYEQYF.

The chain combines TRBV5-1 with TRBJ2-1; D is perhaps TRBD1 (5 bases). The germline V gene encodes CDR1 SGHRS and CDR2 YFSETQ. Deletions cut 2 bases from V and 8 bases from J, with 14 bases between. The CDR3 extends over 14 amino acids. The CDR3 region has the DNA TGCGCCAGCAGCTTACAGGTCGGTGTCGATGAGCAGTTCTTC. It yields the protein CASSLQVGVDEQFF.

The rearrangement links TRBV5-1 to TRBJ2-1; 7 nucleotides agree with TRBD1. The J segment lost 9 bases and the V segment lost 0 bases, leaving 6 bases of the junction unmatched. The CDR3 is made up of 14 amino acids. Germline CDR1 is SGHRS and CDR2 is YFSETQ. In DNA, the CDR3 is TGCGCCAGCAGCTTGGTGGGACAGTCTATTGAGCAGTTCTTC. Its protein product is CASSLVGQSIEQFF.

The chain combines TRBV2 with TRBJ2-2, with 7 nucleotides matching TRBD1. Germline values: CDR1 SNHLY, CDR2 FYNNEI. V lost 8 bases and J lost 4; bases outside the gene matches: 4. This CDR3 is 13 amino acids long. This CDR3 reads CASEGQPTGELFF. The CDR3, as DNA: TGTGCCAGCGAGGGACAGCCCACCGGGGAGCTGTTTTTT.

The chain has TRBV11-1 and TRBJ1-2, with a tentative D call TRBD1 (5 bases). CDR1 is SGHAT, CDR2 FQDESV, per germline (reference sequence). The CDR3 extends over 15 amino acids. The germline V and J ends were trimmed by 1 base and 0 bases, with 9 bases remaining between them. CDR3 sequence: CASSLGGRANYGYTF. In DNA form, the CDR3 reads TGTGCCAGCAGCTTAGGAGGCAGGGCTAACTATGGCTACACCTTC.

The CDR3 nucleotides read TGTGCCAGCAGCCAAGAGGGGAGGGGCACCGGGGAGCTGTTTTTT. This sequence encodes CASSQEGRGTGELFF. The J gene is TRBJ2-2, the V gene TRBV14; 7 nucleotides match TRBD2. Germline values: CDR1 SGHDN, CDR2 FVKESK. Trimming cost V 0 bases and J 4 bases; bases outside gene matches: 2. The length of the CDR3 is 15 residues. Supplemented by reference TRBV14 and TRBJ2-2, the full variable domain reads EAGVTQFPSHSVIEKGQTVTLRCDPISGHDNLYWYRRVMGKEIKFLLHFVKESKQDESGMPNNRFLAERTGGTYSTLKVQPAELEDSGVYFCASSQEGRGTGELFFGEGSRLTVL.

This clone has just one count. J is TRBJ1-4 and V is TRBV9; 8 bases agree with TRBD1. V was clipped by 0 bases and J by 7 bases; unmatched bases: 5. This CDR3 is built from 15 residues. Germline values: CDR1 SGDLS, CDR2 YYNGEE. The CDR3 sequence: CASSVGTGGREKLFF. The DNA for the CDR3 is TGTGCCAGCAGCGTAGGCACAGGGGGACGTGAAAAACTGTTTTTT.

The sample holds a few counts of this clone. The gene calls are TRBV11-1 and TRBJ1-5; D gene uncertain. The V gene lost 5 bases and the J gene lost 4 bases, with 9 bases spanning the gap. This CDR3 comprises 13 residues. Germline CDR1 is SGHAT and CDR2 is FQDESV (reference sequence). CDR3 region: CASSPDLNQPQHF. Here the CDR3 DNA reads TGTGCCAGCAGCCCAGACTTGAATCAGCCCCAGCATTTT.

The rearrangement links TRBV27 to TRBJ2-3; D perhaps matches TRBD2 (6 bases). CDR3 length equals 16 residues. The V end lost 5 bases, the J end lost 6 bases, and 21 bases lay between the germline ends. Germline V gene data show CDR1 as MNHEY and CDR2 as SMNVEV (reference sequence). The CDR3 DNA is TGTGCCAGCAGTGATCATGGGACGGGGGATGAGGATACGCAGTATTTT. It translates to CASSDHGTGDEDTQYF.